This T cell receptor beta chain was captured by sequencing in a study of kidney transplant recipient with SARS-CoV-2 infection. CDR3 length: 17 amino acids. TCRdb re-derived calls from the reads in MiXCR, one entry per CDR3 protein. The sample carries under 300,000 distinct CDR3 sequences, about 30% recorded once. This clonotype appeared many times. The sequences come from a blood sample, collected at baseline and on day 111 from a kidney transplant recipient. The chain has TRBV21-1 and TRBJ2-3; the table's D call TRBD2 went unverified against the DNA. TRBV21-1 is assigned pseudogene status. The origin of this receptor is a male patient aged 25-45 years who had COVID-19 and was a kidney transplant recipient. These T cells may partly come from the graft donor. CDR3 nucleotide sequence: TGTGCCAGCAGTGTTGTTCTAGCTACAGTCATGCAAGATACGCAGTATTTT. Protein: CASSVVLATVMQDTQYF.